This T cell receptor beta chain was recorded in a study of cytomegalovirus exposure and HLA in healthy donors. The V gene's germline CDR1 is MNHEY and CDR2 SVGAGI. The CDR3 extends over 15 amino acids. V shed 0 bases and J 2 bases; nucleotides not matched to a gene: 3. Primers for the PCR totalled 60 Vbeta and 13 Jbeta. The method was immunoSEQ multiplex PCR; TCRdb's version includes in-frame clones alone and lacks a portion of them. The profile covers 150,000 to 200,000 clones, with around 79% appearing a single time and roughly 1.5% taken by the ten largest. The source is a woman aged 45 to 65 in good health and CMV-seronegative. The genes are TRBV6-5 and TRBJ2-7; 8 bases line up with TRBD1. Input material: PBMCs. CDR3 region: CASSYSGQAPYEQYF. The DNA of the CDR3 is TGTGCCAGCAGTTACTCGGGACAGGCCCCCTACGAGCAGTACTTC.